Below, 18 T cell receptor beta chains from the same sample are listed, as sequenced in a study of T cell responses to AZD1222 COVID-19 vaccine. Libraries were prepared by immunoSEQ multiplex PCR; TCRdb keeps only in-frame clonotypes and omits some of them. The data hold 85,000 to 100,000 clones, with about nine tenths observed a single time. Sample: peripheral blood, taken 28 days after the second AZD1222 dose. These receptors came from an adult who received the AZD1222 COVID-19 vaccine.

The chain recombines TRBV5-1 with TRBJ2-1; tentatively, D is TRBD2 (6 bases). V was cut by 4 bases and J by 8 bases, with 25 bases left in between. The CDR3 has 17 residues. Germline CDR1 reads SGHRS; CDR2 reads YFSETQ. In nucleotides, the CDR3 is TGCGCCAGCAGCCCCCTCGGTCCCCGGGAGCGGTTACATGAGCAGTTCTTC. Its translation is CASSPLGPRERLHEQFF. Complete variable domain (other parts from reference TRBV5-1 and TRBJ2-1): KAGVTQTPRYLIKTRGQQVTLSCSPISGHRSVSWYQQTPGQGLQFLFEYFSETQRNKGNFPGRFSGRQFSNSRSEMNVSTLELGDSALYLCASSPLGPRERLHEQFFGPGTRLTVL.

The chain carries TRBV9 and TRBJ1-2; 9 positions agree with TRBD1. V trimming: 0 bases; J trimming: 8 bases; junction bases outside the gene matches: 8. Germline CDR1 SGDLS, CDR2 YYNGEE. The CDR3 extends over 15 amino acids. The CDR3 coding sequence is TGTGCCAGCAGCGTAGGGGGACAGGGTGGAGGCGGCTACACCTTC. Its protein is CASSVGGQGGGGYTF.

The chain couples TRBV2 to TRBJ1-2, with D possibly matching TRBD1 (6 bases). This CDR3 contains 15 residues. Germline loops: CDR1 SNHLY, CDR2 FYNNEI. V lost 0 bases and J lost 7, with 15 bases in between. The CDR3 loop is CASSEALQGHGGYTF. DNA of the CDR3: TGTGCCAGCAGTGAAGCGCTTCAGGGGCATGGTGGCTACACCTTC.

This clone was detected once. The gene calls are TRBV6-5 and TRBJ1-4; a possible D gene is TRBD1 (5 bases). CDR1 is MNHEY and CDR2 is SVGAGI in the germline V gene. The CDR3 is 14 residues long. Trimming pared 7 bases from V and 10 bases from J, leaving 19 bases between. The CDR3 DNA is TGTGCCAGCACCCCACAGCCCCCTACAGGAAAACTGTTTTTT. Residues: CASTPQPPTGKLFF.

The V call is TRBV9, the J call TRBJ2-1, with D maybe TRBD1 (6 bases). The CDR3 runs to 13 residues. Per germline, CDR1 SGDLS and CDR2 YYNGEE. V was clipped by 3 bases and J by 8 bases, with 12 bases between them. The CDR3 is CASSATGFDEQFF. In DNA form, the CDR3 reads TGTGCCAGCAGCGCCACAGGGTTCGATGAGCAGTTCTTC.

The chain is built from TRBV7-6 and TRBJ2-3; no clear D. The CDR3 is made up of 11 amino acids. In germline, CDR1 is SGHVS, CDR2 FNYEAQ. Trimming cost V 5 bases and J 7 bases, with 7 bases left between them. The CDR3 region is CASSPSYTQYF. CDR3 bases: TGTGCCAGCAGCCCCTCTTATACGCAGTATTTT.

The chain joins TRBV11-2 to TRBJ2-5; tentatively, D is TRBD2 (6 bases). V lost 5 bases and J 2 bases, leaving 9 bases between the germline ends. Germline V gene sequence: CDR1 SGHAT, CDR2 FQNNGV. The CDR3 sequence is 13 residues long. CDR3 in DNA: TGTGCCAGCAGCCGTGGACTACAAGAGACCCAGTACTTC. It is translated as CASSRGLQETQYF.

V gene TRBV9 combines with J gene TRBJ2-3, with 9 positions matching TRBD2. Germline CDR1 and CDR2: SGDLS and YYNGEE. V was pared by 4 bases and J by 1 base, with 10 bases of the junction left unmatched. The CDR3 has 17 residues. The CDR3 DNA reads TGTGCCAGCAGCACTCGGGCGGGAGGGCTCGGCACAGATACGCAGTATTTT. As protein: CASSTRAGGLGTDTQYF.

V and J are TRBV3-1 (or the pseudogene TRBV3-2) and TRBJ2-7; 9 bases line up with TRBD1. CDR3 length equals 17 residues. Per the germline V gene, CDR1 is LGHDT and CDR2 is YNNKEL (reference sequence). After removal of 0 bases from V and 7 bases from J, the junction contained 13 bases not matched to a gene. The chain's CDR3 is CASSQDLGGQGGKEQYF. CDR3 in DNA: TGTGCCAGCAGCCAAGATCTAGGGGGACAGGGCGGCAAAGAGCAGTACTTC.

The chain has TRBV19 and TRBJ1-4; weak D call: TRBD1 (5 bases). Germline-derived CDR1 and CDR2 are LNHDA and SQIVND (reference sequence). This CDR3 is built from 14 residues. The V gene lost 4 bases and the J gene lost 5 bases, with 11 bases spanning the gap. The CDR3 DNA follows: TGTGCCAGTAGTAAAGGGGCCCGAAATGAAAAACTGTTTTTT. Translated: CASSKGARNEKLFF. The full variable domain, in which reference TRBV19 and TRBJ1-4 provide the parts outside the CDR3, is DGGITQSPKYLFRKEGQNVTLSCEQNLNHDAMYWYRQDPGQGLRLIYYSQIVNDFQKGDIAEGYSVSREKKESFPLTVTSAQKNPTAFYLCASSKGARNEKLFFGSGTQLSVL.

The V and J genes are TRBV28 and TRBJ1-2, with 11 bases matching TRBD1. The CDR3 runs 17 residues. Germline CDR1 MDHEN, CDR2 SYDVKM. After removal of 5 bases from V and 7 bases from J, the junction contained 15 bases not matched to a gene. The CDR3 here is CASSTPTSLDRGRGYTF. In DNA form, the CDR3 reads TGTGCCAGCAGTACGCCGACCTCTCTGGACAGGGGGCGTGGCTACACCTTC.

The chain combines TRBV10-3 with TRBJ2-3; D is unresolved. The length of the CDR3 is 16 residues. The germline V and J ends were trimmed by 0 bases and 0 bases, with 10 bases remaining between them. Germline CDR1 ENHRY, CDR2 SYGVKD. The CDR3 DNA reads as TGTGCCATCAGTGAGTCCCAACAGTTTAGCACAGATACGCAGTATTTT. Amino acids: CAISESQQFSTDTQYF.

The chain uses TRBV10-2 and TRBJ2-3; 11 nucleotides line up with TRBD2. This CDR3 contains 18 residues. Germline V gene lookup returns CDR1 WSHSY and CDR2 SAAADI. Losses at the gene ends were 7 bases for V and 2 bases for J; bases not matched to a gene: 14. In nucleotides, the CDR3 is TGCGCCAGCACCCCGGGACTAGCGGACCCAGACCACACAGATACGCAGTATTTT. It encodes CASTPGLADPDHTDTQYF.

CDR3 region: CASSLPGEETQYF. The CDR3 region has the DNA TGTGCCAGCAGCTTGCCAGGGGAAGAGACCCAGTACTTC. The chain uses TRBV11-2 and TRBJ2-5, with a tentative D call TRBD1 (6 bases). The CDR3 is made up of 13 amino acids. V lost 3 bases and J lost 3, with 8 bases in between. Germline V CDR1 and CDR2: SGHAT, FQNNGV.

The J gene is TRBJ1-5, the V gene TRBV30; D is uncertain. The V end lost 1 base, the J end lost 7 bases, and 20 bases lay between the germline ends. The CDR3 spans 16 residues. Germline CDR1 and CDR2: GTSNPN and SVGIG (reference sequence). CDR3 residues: CAWSATWVGPNQPQHF. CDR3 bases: TGTGCCTGGAGTGCGACCTGGGTGGGCCCCAACCAGCCCCAGCATTTT.

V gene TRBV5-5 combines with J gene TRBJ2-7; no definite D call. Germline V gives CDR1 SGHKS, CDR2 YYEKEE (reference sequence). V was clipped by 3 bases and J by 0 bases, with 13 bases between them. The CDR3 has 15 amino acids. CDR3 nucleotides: TGTGCCAGCAGCTCCCAAGGCCACATCTCCTACGAGCAGTACTTC. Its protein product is CASSSQGHISYEQYF.

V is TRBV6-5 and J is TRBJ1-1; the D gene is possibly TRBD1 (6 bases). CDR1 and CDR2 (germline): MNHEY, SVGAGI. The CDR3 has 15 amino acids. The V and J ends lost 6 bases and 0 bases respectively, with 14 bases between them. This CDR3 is CASRQGYGMNTEAFF. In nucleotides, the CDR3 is TGTGCCAGCAGACAGGGATACGGAATGAACACTGAAGCTTTCTTT.

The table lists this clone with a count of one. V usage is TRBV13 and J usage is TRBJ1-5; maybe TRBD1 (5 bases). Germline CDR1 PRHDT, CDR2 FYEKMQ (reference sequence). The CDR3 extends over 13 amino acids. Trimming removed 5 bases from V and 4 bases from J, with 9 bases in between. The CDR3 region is CASSRDGNQPQHF. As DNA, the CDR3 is TGTGCCAGCAGCAGGGACGGTAATCAGCCCCAGCATTTT.